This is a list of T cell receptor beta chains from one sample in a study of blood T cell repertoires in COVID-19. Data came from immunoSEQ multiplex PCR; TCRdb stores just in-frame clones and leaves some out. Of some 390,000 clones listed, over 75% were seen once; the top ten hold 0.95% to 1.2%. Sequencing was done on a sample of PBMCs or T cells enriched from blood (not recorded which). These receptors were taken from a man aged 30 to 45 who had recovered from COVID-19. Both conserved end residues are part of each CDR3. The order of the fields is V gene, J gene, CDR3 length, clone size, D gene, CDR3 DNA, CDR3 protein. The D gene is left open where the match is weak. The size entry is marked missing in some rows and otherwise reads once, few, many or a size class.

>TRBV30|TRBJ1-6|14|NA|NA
TGTGCCTGGAGTGTTCTGACTGGCAATTCACCCCTCCACTTT
CAWSVLTGNSPLHF
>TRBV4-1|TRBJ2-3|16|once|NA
TGCGCCAGCAGCCAAGTGGGGGGAGGTGGCACAGATACGCAGTATTTT
CASSQVGGGGTDTQYF
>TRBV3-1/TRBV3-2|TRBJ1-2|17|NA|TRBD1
TGTGCCAGCAGAGATTCCGGGACAGGCCTGCTTGGCTATGGCTACACCTTC
CASRDSGTGLLGYGYTF
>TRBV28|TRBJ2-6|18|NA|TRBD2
TGTGCCAGCATGAGTAGCGGGAGGACGGGGTTAGGGGCCAACGTCCTGACTTTC
CASMSSGRTGLGANVLTF
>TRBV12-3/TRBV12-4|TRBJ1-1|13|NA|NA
TGTGCCAGCAGTTGGGTTGAAGGATCCGGGGCTTTCTTT
CASSWVEGSGAFF
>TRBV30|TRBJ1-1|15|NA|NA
TGTGCCTGGAGTGGTTTGGGGGGAAAGGGTACTGAAGCTTTCTTT
CAWSGLGGKGTEAFF
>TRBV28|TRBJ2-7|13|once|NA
TGTGCCAGCGAGCCTCCGGGTCGCGGCGAGCAGTACTTC
CASEPPGRGEQYF
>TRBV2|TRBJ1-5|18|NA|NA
TGTGCCAGCAGCCCCTCCGGGGGGTCTGAGGCGGGCAATCAGCCCCAGCATTTT
CASSPSGGSEAGNQPQHF
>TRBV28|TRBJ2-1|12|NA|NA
TGTGCCAGCATTAGCGGATACAATGAGCAGTTCTTC
CASISGYNEQFF
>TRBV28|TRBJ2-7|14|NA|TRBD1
TGTGCCAGCAGTGTACCGGGACAGGGGTTCGAGCAGTACTTC
CASSVPGQGFEQYF